This T cell receptor (beta chain) came from a study of blood T cell repertoires in COVID-19. TCRdb's table, derived via immunoSEQ multiplex PCR, lists solely in-frame clones and lacks some. Of roughly 370,000 clones in the sample, about 87% were seen once. The cohort comprised adults aged roughly 18 to 95 years residing in about 25 US areas. Allocation to cohorts depended on clinical history reported by the participants. Cohort 3 recovered donors had two negative PCRs, clearance, or symptom resolution. The length of the CDR3 is 15 residues. V lost 4 bases, J lost 1 base, and 16 bases lay in between. Germline V CDR1 and CDR2: SQVTM, ANQGSEA.

The chain carries TRBV29-1 and TRBJ1-1; D is possibly TRBD1 (6 bases). The sequence was obtained from a woman between 45 and 60 years old who had recovered from COVID-19. The source material was PBMCs or T cells enriched from blood (not recorded which). CDR3 sequence: CSVGTSRGANTEAFF. CDR3 in DNA: TGCAGCGTTGGAACCTCCCGGGGGGCGAACACTGAAGCTTTCTTT.